The 13 T cell receptor beta chains given below trace back to one sample, sequenced in a study of identical twins. TCRdb itself ran the 5' RACE reads through MiXCR, one entry per CDR3 protein. Of hundreds of thousands of distinct CDR3 sequences detected, roughly 18% appear once; the ten largest clones hold approximately 14%. This sample also appeared in a second study, on T cells expressing NK-cell markers.

Sequenced input: PBMCs. The receptors derive from a woman younger than 35 in good health.

The CDR3 reads CASSFPSVTDTQYF. DNA for the CDR3: TGTGCCAGCAGCTTCCCGTCGGTCACAGATACGCAGTATTTT. The rearrangement uses TRBV12-3 or TRBV12-4 and TRBJ2-3; D is unclear. Trimming cost V 6 bases and J 2 bases, with 12 bases left between them. The CDR3 runs 14 residues.

In this sample, this clonotype turned up a few times. The chain uses TRBV11-2 and TRBJ2-1, with 7 positions matching TRBD1. CDR1 is SGHAT, CDR2 FQNNGV, per germline. The CDR3 runs 15 residues. V shed 1 base and J 5 bases; nucleotides not matched to a gene: 5. The DNA of the CDR3 is TGTGCCAGCAGCTTAGTAACAGGGGCTAACAATGAGCAGTTCTTC. Its translation is CASSLVTGANNEQFF.

This clonotype was found a few times. The V gene is TRBV9, the J gene TRBJ2-6; 8 bases are a match to TRBD1. The V segment lost 0 bases and the J segment 0 bases; nucleotides outside the gene matches: 8. The CDR3 loop spans 19 amino acids. Germline V CDR1 and CDR2: SGDLS, YYNGEE. The CDR3 nucleotides read TGTGCCAGCAGCGTAGCCGCCGGGACAGGCTACTCTGGGGCCAACGTCCTGACTTTC. Encoded protein: CASSVAAGTGYSGANVLTF.

The J gene is TRBJ2-1, the V gene TRBV11-2, with D possibly matching TRBD1 (5 bases). This CDR3 has 15 residues. The germline V and J ends were trimmed by 5 bases and 6 bases, with 17 bases remaining between them. Germline assignment: CDR1 SGHAT and CDR2 FQNNGV. DNA for the CDR3: TGTGCCAGCAGCCAACCTCCTAGGGGTGTCAATGAGCAGTTCTTC. Encoded protein: CASSQPPRGVNEQFF.

The V gene is TRBV7-2, the J gene TRBJ2-3; D uncertain. Germline V gene sequence: CDR1 SGHTA, CDR2 FQGNSA. There are 14 residues in the CDR3. V lost 5 bases and J 1 base, leaving 10 bases between the germline ends. CDR3: CASSITMGTDTQYF. CDR3 in DNA: TGTGCCAGCAGCATCACGATGGGCACAGATACGCAGTATTTT.

In this sample, this clonotype turned up a few times. The chain combines TRBV19 with TRBJ2-1; D is unclear. V was shortened by 3 bases and J by 15 bases, with 12 bases between the two germline ends. The CDR3 runs 11 residues. Germline lookup yields CDR1 LNHDA and CDR2 SQIVND (reference sequence). The CDR3 DNA sequence: TGTGCCAGTAGTATCGGGCAGGTCGGGTTCTTC. Amino acids: CASSIGQVGFF.

The J gene is TRBJ2-5, the V gene TRBV5-1; no definite D call. V was cut by 4 bases and J by 2 bases, with 9 bases left in between. Germline lookup yields CDR1 SGHRS and CDR2 YFSETQ. CDR3 length: 13 amino acids. Written as DNA, the CDR3 is TGCGCCAGCAGCCCGGACCCTCAAGAGACCCAGTACTTC. As protein: CASSPDPQETQYF.

This chain links TRBV29-1 with TRBJ1-1, with D uncertain. The length of the CDR3 is 11 residues. Trimming removed 5 bases from V and 1 base from J, with 5 bases in between. Germline V gene lookup returns CDR1 SQVTM and CDR2 ANQGSEA. CDR3 in amino acids: CSVPGNTEAFF. In DNA, the CDR3 is TGCAGCGTTCCCGGGAACACTGAAGCTTTCTTT.

This clonotype was detected a few times. The chain joins TRBV7-2 to TRBJ2-1; D uncertain. CDR3 length: 15 residues. Per germline, CDR1 SGHTA and CDR2 FQGNSA. V lost 1 base to trimming and J lost 6 bases, with 13 bases between them. This CDR3 reads CASSLEGSPRNEQFF. The CDR3 coding sequence is TGTGCCAGCAGCTTAGAAGGGTCCCCTCGCAATGAGCAGTTCTTC.

This clonotype showed up many times. V is TRBV12-3 or TRBV12-4 and J is TRBJ2-1; a possible D gene is TRBD1 (5 bases). Trimming removed 3 bases at V and 7 bases at J, with 7 bases between. The CDR3 loop spans 12 amino acids. CDR3 in amino acids: CASSFRGNEQFF. The CDR3 bases are TGTGCCAGCAGTTTTAGGGGAAATGAGCAGTTCTTC.

V gene TRBV29-1 combines with J gene TRBJ2-5; TRBD1 is a possible D gene (5 bases). The germline V gene has CDR1 SQVTM and CDR2 ANQGSEA. V was shortened by 0 bases and J by 2 bases, with 10 bases between the two germline ends. The CDR3 covers 14 residues. DNA of the CDR3: TGCAGCGTTGAAGACAGGGCGCGGCAAGAGACCCAGTACTTC. Amino acids: CSVEDRARQETQYF.

The chain recombines TRBV9 with TRBJ2-7, with a weak D call TRBD1 (5 bases). CDR1 is SGDLS, CDR2 YYNGEE, per germline. The CDR3 is made up of 14 amino acids. Trimming stripped 7 bases from V and 0 bases from J, with 14 bases between. The CDR3 bases are TGTGCCAGCGGACCGACAGTCAGCTCCTACGAGCAGTACTTC. It encodes CASGPTVSSYEQYF.

The chain uses TRBV14 and TRBJ2-3, with TRBD2 matching 9 bases. CDR1 is SGHDN and CDR2 is FVKESK in the germline V gene. This CDR3 region has 18 residues. V lost 2 bases, J lost 3 bases, and 12 bases stayed unmatched. The CDR3 loop reads CASSQQIPLAGATDTQYF. The CDR3 DNA reads TGTGCCAGCAGCCAACAGATTCCGTTAGCGGGAGCGACAGATACGCAGTATTTT. The full variable domain, in which reference TRBV14 and TRBJ2-3 provide the parts outside the CDR3, is EAGVTQFPSHSVIEKGQTVTLRCDPISGHDNLYWYRRVMGKEIKFLLHFVKESKQDESGMPNNRFLAERTGGTYSTLKVQPAELEDSGVYFCASSQQIPLAGATDTQYFGPGTRLTVL.